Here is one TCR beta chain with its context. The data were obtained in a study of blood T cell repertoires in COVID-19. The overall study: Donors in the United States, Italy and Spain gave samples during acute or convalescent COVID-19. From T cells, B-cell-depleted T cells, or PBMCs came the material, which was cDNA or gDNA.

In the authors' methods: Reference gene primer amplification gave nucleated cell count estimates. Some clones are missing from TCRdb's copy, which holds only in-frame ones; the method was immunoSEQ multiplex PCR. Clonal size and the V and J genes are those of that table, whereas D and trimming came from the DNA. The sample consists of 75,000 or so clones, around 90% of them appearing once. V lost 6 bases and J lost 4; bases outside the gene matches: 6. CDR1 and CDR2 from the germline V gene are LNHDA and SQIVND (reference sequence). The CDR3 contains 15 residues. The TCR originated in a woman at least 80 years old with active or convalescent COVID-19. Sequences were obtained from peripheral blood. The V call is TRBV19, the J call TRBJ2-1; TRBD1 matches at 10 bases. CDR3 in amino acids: CASRADRGFYNEQFF. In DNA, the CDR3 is TGTGCCAGTAGGGCGGACAGGGGGTTTTACAATGAGCAGTTCTTC.